Below are 11 T cell receptor beta chains sequenced from a single sample in a study of cytomegalovirus exposure and HLA in healthy donors. PCR primers comprised 60 Vbeta and 13 Jbeta primers. Using immunoSEQ multiplex PCR, the repertoire was profiled, and TCRdb retains in-frame clones only, with some absent. Among just over 150,000 clones listed, roughly 81% were seen once. Sequenced input: PBMCs. The receptors shown here come from a man aged 18 to 35 in good health and CMV-seropositive.

This chain uses TRBV18 with TRBJ1-4; 7 bases are shared with TRBD1. The CDR3 has 14 residues. Germline trimming cut 2 bases from V and 10 bases from J; bases unmatched to any gene: 7. Germline V gene sequence: CDR1 KGHSH, CDR2 LQKENI. DNA of the CDR3: TGTGCCAGCTCACCAAACAGAGGGGGCGGAAAACTGTTTTTT. Protein sequence: CASSPNRGGGKLFF. Together with reference TRBV18 and TRBJ1-4, the CDR3 gives the full variable domain: NAGVMQNPRHLVRRRGQEARLRCSPMKGHSHVYWYRQLPEEGLKFMVYLQKENIIDESGMPKERFSAEFPKEGPSILRIQQVVRGDSAAYFCASSPNRGGGKLFFGSGTQLSVL.

This sequence joins TRBV15 and TRBJ1-2; D is unclear. The germline V gene has CDR1 LNHNV and CDR2 YYDKDF (reference sequence). V lost 5 bases, J lost 5 bases, and 12 bases lay in between. The CDR3 loop spans 13 amino acids. The CDR3, as DNA: TGTGCCACCAGCCCGAAGGGAGGGTATGGCTACACCTTC. This sequence encodes CATSPKGGYGYTF.

The chain recombines TRBV6-5 with TRBJ1-4; D unresolved. The CDR3 spans 15 residues. In germline, CDR1 is MNHEY, CDR2 SVGAGI. Trimming removed 0 bases from V and 7 bases from J, with 12 bases in between. The CDR3 region is CASSYSQAPLEKLFF. CDR3 bases: TGTGCCAGCAGTTACTCCCAGGCTCCGCTTGAAAAACTGTTTTTT.

Here the CDR3 reads CASSFTGTGDGYTF. CDR3 DNA sequence: TGCGCCAGCAGCTTTACCGGGACAGGGGATGGCTACACCTTC. The V call is TRBV5-1, the J call TRBJ1-2, with 10 positions matching TRBD1. The junction had 4 bases not matched to a gene; V was cut back by 2 bases and J by 6 bases. The CDR3 spans 14 residues. Germline lookup yields CDR1 SGHRS and CDR2 YFSETQ.

The chain links TRBV7-6 to TRBJ2-5; perhaps TRBD2 as D (7 bases). The germline V and J ends were trimmed by 1 base and 5 bases, with 11 bases remaining between them. The germline CDR1 and CDR2 sequences are SGHVS and FNYEAQ. The CDR3 is 14 amino acids. This CDR3 is CASSLEGGGETQYF. Written as DNA, the CDR3 is TGTGCCAGCAGCTTAGAAGGGGGAGGGGAGACCCAGTACTTC.

The chain links TRBV5-6 to TRBJ1-5, with D perhaps matching TRBD1 (5 bases). The CDR3 is made up of 14 amino acids. Looked up from germline, CDR1 is SGHDT and CDR2 is YYEEEE. Trimming took 4 bases from V and 6 from J, leaving 14 bases between them. This CDR3 reads CASSPGTGIQPQHF. CDR3 DNA: TGTGCCAGCAGCCCGGGGACTGGAATTCAGCCCCAGCATTTT. The complete variable domain, with remaining parts taken from reference TRBV5-6 and TRBJ1-5, reads DAGVTQSPTHLIKTRGQQVTLRCSPKSGHDTVSWYQQALGQGPQFIFQYYEEEERQRGNFPDRFSGHQFPNYSSELNVNALLLGDSALYLCASSPGTGIQPQHFGDGTRLSIL.

This chain joins TRBV2 and TRBJ2-1, with 8 bases that match TRBD2. The CDR3 totals 15 residues. With V trimmed by 7 bases and J by 5 bases, 10 bases remained unmatched. Germline V gene data show CDR1 as SNHLY and CDR2 as FYNNEI. The CDR3 sequence: CASKFERGLDNEQFF. The CDR3, as DNA: TGTGCCAGCAAGTTTGAGCGGGGGCTAGACAATGAGCAGTTCTTC.

The chain couples TRBV30 to TRBJ2-2; 7 nucleotides match TRBD1. J lost 5 bases, V lost 8 bases, and 14 bases had no gene match. The CDR3 is made up of 15 amino acids. Germline V gene data show CDR1 as GTSNPN and CDR2 as SVGIG (reference sequence). CDR3 bases: TGTGCCCGCCTCCGACAGGGTCTGGGGACCGGGGAGCTGTTTTTT. Encoded protein: CARLRQGLGTGELFF.

The CDR3 region is CASSDLKSYPRGEQYF. CDR3 nucleotides: TGTGCCAGCAGTGACCTCAAATCTTACCCCAGGGGGGAGCAGTACTTC. The chain uses TRBV25-1 and TRBJ2-7; TRBD1 matches at 7 bases. The CDR3 totals 16 residues. V lost 3 bases to trimming and J lost 7 bases; unmatched junction nucleotides: 15. Germline V CDR1 and CDR2: MGHDK, SYGVNS.

This chain connects TRBV5-5 to TRBJ1-1, with D possibly being TRBD1 (6 bases). V was trimmed by 5 bases and J by 0 bases, leaving 14 bases between them. Germline V CDR1 and CDR2: SGHKS, YYEKEE (reference sequence). The CDR3 is 15 residues long. The CDR3 sequence is CASRIPGQLNTEAFF. CDR3 bases: TGTGCCAGCAGGATTCCGGGACAATTGAACACTGAAGCTTTCTTT.

This chain connects TRBV2 to TRBJ2-4; TRBD1 aligns across 7 bases. V lost 8 bases, J lost 0 bases, and 7 bases stayed unmatched. This CDR3 has 15 amino acids. Germline assignment: CDR1 SNHLY and CDR2 FYNNEI. The CDR3 DNA sequence: TGTGCCAGCGACAGGGTTCCTCTAGCCAAAAACATTCAGTACTTC. Its translation is CASDRVPLAKNIQYF.